This TCR beta chain is from a study of blood T cell repertoires in COVID-19. This clone was recorded only once. CDR3 length equals 14 residues. CDR1 SGHTA and CDR2 FQGTGA come from the germline V gene. V lost 5 bases, J lost 0 bases, and 4 bases stayed unmatched. The protocol was immunoSEQ multiplex PCR, while the TCRdb copy is restricted to in-frame clones and leaves out a portion. The profile covers a few hundred thousand clones, with roughly nine tenths appearing a single time and roughly 5.8% taken by the ten largest. This rearrangement joins TRBV7-3 to TRBJ2-7; TRBD1 matches 7 bases. The sequence was collected from a man aged 60-69 years with acute or convalescent COVID-19. What was sequenced was peripheral blood. This CDR3 is CASSTDRFSYEQYF. The CDR3 coding sequence is TGTGCCAGCAGCACGGACAGGTTCTCCTACGAGCAGTACTTC.